This T cell receptor beta chain was profiled in a study of blood T cell repertoires in COVID-19. Measured with immunoSEQ multiplex PCR; TCRdb has only the in-frame clones, and not every one. The top ten clones hold about 2% of a sample with about 300,000 clones, over 85% of them seen once. The CDR3 loop spans 16 amino acids. Germline CDR1 LGHDT, CDR2 YNNKEL (reference sequence). The V end lost 1 base, the J end lost 2 bases, and 14 bases lay between the germline ends. This sequence joins TRBV3-1 (or the pseudogene TRBV3-2) and TRBJ1-2; TRBD1 is a possible D gene (5 bases). The sequencing input was peripheral blood. The source is a woman in her twenties or thirties with COVID-19, enrolled during active disease. CDR3 protein: CASSQGIQGLNYGYTF. In DNA form, the CDR3 reads TGTGCCAGCAGCCAAGGCATCCAGGGTTTGAACTATGGCTACACCTTC.